These 15 T cell receptor beta chains were all obtained from the same sample, sequenced in a study of T cell changes during pregnancy in multiple sclerosis. The data were produced by immunoSEQ multiplex PCR, yet TCRdb's version contains in-frame clones alone and is incomplete. This repertoire shows around 30,000 clones, around 94% found once; its top ten account for around 5.4%. Sequencing was performed on CD8+ T cells from peripheral blood mononuclear cells, taken before pregnancy. Receptors were obtained from a female donor with multiple sclerosis, enrolled in a pregnancy study.

The CDR3: CASSLAGGGGKNIQYF. Here the CDR3 DNA reads TGTGCCAGCAGCTTGGCTGGGGGGGGAGGCAAAAACATTCAGTACTTC. The chain joins TRBV5-4 to TRBJ2-4, with TRBD2 matching over 7 bases. From germline, CDR1 is SGHNT and CDR2 YYREEE (reference sequence). The V and J ends lost 0 bases and 3 bases, in that order; junction bases with no gene match: 6. CDR3 length: 16 amino acids.

The chain carries TRBV15 and TRBJ2-5; D uncertain. Per the germline V gene, CDR1 is LNHNV and CDR2 is YYDKDF (reference sequence). The V gene lost 1 base and the J gene lost 4 bases, with 7 bases spanning the gap. The CDR3 extends over 13 amino acids. CDR3 region: CATSRVVAETQYF. DNA for the CDR3: TGTGCCACCAGCAGAGTAGTTGCAGAGACCCAGTACTTC.

The rearrangement links TRBV6-5 to TRBJ1-2, with 8 bases fitting TRBD1. Germline CDR1 is MNHEY and CDR2 is SVGAGI. V trimming: 0 bases; J trimming: 2 bases; junction bases outside the gene matches: 5. The CDR3 covers 16 residues. The CDR3 loop reads CASSYSRQGANYGYTF. The DNA of the CDR3 is TGTGCCAGCAGTTACTCGAGGCAGGGGGCGAACTATGGCTACACCTTC.

The chain is built from TRBV2 and TRBJ2-1; D is ambiguous. Germline assignment: CDR1 SNHLY and CDR2 FYNNEI. Trimming removed 8 bases from V and 0 bases from J, with 8 bases in between. This CDR3 contains 13 residues. The CDR3, as DNA: TGTGCCAGCGACTCTAGCTCCTACAATGAGCAGTTCTTC. Its translation: CASDSSSYNEQFF.

V gene TRBV11-3 combines with J gene TRBJ2-7; the match to TRBD2 covers 7 bases. The V segment lost 5 bases and the J segment 1 base; nucleotides outside the gene matches: 5. CDR1 and CDR2 from the germline V gene are SGHNT and YENEEA. The CDR3 covers 14 residues. CDR3 loop: CASSPWGGSYEQYF. The DNA for the CDR3 is TGTGCCAGCAGCCCCTGGGGGGGATCCTACGAGCAGTACTTC.

The genes are TRBV6-5 and TRBJ1-1; perhaps TRBD1 as D (5 bases). This CDR3 has 14 residues. The V end lost 0 bases, the J end lost 1 base, and 6 bases lay between the germline ends. The germline CDR1 and CDR2 sequences are MNHEY and SVGAGI. The CDR3 DNA sequence: TGTGCCAGCAGTTACTCGGGGGGGAACACTGAAGCTTTCTTT. Residues: CASSYSGGNTEAFF.

This chain uses TRBV11-2 with TRBJ1-5; possibly TRBD1 for D (6 bases). The germline CDR1 and CDR2 sequences are SGHAT and FQNNGV. Trimming stripped 1 base from V and 7 bases from J, with 23 bases between. The CDR3 is 18 residues long. CDR3 sequence (DNA): TGTGCCAGCAGCTTAGTCCCATGGGAGGCGGGGGGACAACAGCCCCAGCATTTT. Its protein is CASSLVPWEAGGQQPQHF.

The chain combines TRBV4-2 with TRBJ1-5, with 10 nucleotides matching TRBD1. The germline gives CDR1 LGHNA, CDR2 YNFKEQ. This CDR3 comprises 18 residues. With V trimmed by 1 base and J by 2 bases, 8 bases remained unmatched. DNA for the CDR3: TGTGCCAGCAGCCAAGTCTCGACAGGGGGCATTGGCAATCAGCCCCAGCATTTT. Translation: CASSQVSTGGIGNQPQHF.

The CDR3 region has the DNA TGTGCCAGCAGCTTAGGGCCAGACAATGAGCAGTTCTTC. It yields the protein CASSLGPDNEQFF. The chain couples TRBV7-7 to TRBJ2-1, with D hard to call. The germline gives CDR1 SSHAT, CDR2 FNYEAQ (reference sequence). V dropped 1 base and J dropped 5 bases, with 6 bases sitting between them. The length of the CDR3 is 13 residues.

This clone was seen just once. The chain has TRBV21-1 and TRBJ2-2; the table's D call of TRBD1 was not tested on the DNA. TRBV21-1 is reported as a pseudogene. The length of the CDR3 is 17 residues. The CDR3 loop is CASSKPLGLPNTGELFF. The CDR3 coding sequence is TGTGCCAGCAGCAAACCCCTGGGGCTACCGAACACCGGGGAGCTGTTTTTT.

The chain uses TRBV7-9 and TRBJ1-1; D is ambiguous. The V end was cut by 4 bases, the J end by 1 base, with 7 bases between. CDR1 is SEHNR and CDR2 is FQNEAQ in the germline V gene (reference sequence). The CDR3 sequence is 13 residues long. The CDR3 DNA reads TGTGCCAGCAGCTCAGACTGGAACACTGAAGCTTTCTTT. Its translation: CASSSDWNTEAFF.

The chain uses TRBV15 and TRBJ1-2; the D gene is possibly TRBD1 (6 bases). Trimming pared 4 bases from V and 3 bases from J, leaving 9 bases between. This CDR3 region has 13 residues. The V gene's germline CDR1 is LNHNV and CDR2 YYDKDF (reference sequence). The CDR3: CATSTRQDYGYTF. Here the CDR3 DNA reads TGTGCCACCAGCACCAGACAGGACTATGGCTACACCTTC.

J is TRBJ1-4 and V is TRBV27; 8 bases are a match to TRBD1. This CDR3 has 15 amino acids. With 1 base clipped from V and 7 bases from J, the junction kept 5 bases outside the gene matches. CDR1 is MNHEY and CDR2 is SMNVEV in the germline V gene (reference sequence). CDR3 sequence reads: CASSLWTGLGEKLFF. In DNA, the CDR3 is TGTGCCAGCAGTTTATGGACAGGGCTGGGTGAAAAACTGTTTTTT.

The chain couples TRBV5-1 to TRBJ2-7, with a possible D match to TRBD2 (5 bases). Trimming took 2 bases from V and 7 from J, leaving 19 bases between them. Germline CDR1 is SGHRS and CDR2 is YFSETQ. There are 15 residues in the CDR3. Written as DNA, the CDR3 is TGCGCCAGCAGCTTCGACGGTTTACCCACGGGGGAGCAGTACTTC. This codes for CASSFDGLPTGEQYF. Full variable domain (missing parts from reference TRBV5-1 and TRBJ2-7): KAGVTQTPRYLIKTRGQQVTLSCSPISGHRSVSWYQQTPGQGLQFLFEYFSETQRNKGNFPGRFSGRQFSNSRSEMNVSTLELGDSALYLCASSFDGLPTGEQYFGPGTRLTVT.

Points on this clone: One end of the junction fails to match germline, which may point to a read error. This sequence joins TRBV15 and TRBJ2-7; D is possibly TRBD1 (6 bases). Germline CDR1 is LNHNV and CDR2 is YYDKDF (reference sequence). The CDR3 is 15 residues long. CDR3 nucleotides: TGTGCCACCAGCAGAGTACAGACAGGCTCCTCCGAGCAGTACTTC. Translated, it gives CATSRVQTGSSEQYF.